This TCR beta chain was captured by sequencing in a study of long-term antiretroviral therapy in people with HIV. Study at large: The earliest specimens came about a decade ahead of the 2015 immediate-ART recommendation.

Trimming took off 0 bases at V and 6 bases at J, with 14 bases between the two ends. CDR1 SGHVS and CDR2 FQNEAQ come from the germline V gene. The CDR3 consists of 16 residues. Investigators performed immunoSEQ version v3.0 at survey level. TCRdb keeps only in-frame clones here, not all; method: immunoSEQ multiplex PCR. The sample yields under 45,000 clones, around 83% seen once. This receptor was obtained from a man aged 18 to 35 with HIV. Sequenced material: unsorted PBMCs, taken 1 year after starting antiretroviral therapy. The rearrangement links TRBV7-8 to TRBJ2-2, with no clear D. CDR3 sequence (DNA): TGTGCCAGCAGCTTAGCGGGCAGTGGGCAATCCGGGGAGCTGTTTTTT. Translation gives CASSLAGSGQSGELFF.